Presented here are 32 T cell receptor beta chains from one specimen sequenced in a study of blood T cell repertoires in COVID-19. Profiled with immunoSEQ multiplex PCR; TCRdb holds only in-frame clones, not every one. The profile shows 150,000 to 200,000 clones, over 80% of them singletons. Sequenced: peripheral blood. All receptors derive from a woman aged 25 to 39 with acute or convalescent COVID-19.

V and J are TRBV7-2 and TRBJ2-7; 8 bases are a match to TRBD1. Trimming took 3 bases from V and 8 from J; bases not matched to a gene: 6. The CDR3 runs 13 residues. The germline V gene has CDR1 SGHTA and CDR2 FQGNSA. CDR3 amino acids: CASSLDRVRQQYF. The CDR3 DNA reads TGTGCCAGCAGCTTGGACAGGGTAAGGCAGCAGTACTTC.

CDR3 residues: CASSRTGGGLEEAFF. CDR3 DNA sequence: TGTGCCAGCAGCCGGACGGGCGGGGGGTTGGAGGAAGCTTTCTTT. V is TRBV3-1 (or the pseudogene TRBV3-2) and J is TRBJ1-1, with a tentative D call TRBD1 (5 bases). CDR1 and CDR2 from the germline V gene are LGHDT and YNNKEL (reference sequence). Trimming took off 4 bases at V and 8 bases at J, with 20 bases between the two ends. The CDR3 spans 15 residues.

The chain is built from TRBV7-9 and TRBJ1-3, with 9 positions matching TRBD1. The CDR3 sequence is 16 residues long. The V and J ends lost 5 bases and 0 bases, in that order; junction bases with no gene match: 5. From germline, CDR1 is SEHNR and CDR2 FQNEAQ (reference sequence). The chain's CDR3 is CASSVGTGISGNTIYF. The CDR3 DNA reads TGTGCCAGCAGCGTGGGGACAGGGATCTCTGGAAACACCATATATTTT.

This clone occurred a few times. This chain connects TRBV4-2 to TRBJ1-1; D is possibly TRBD1 (6 bases). In germline, CDR1 is LGHNA, CDR2 YNFKEQ. The length of the CDR3 is 15 residues. V was cut by 0 bases and J by 5 bases, with 13 bases left in between. CDR3 loop: CASSQEVWGRTEAFF. The DNA of the CDR3 is TGTGCCAGCAGCCAAGAGGTCTGGGGGCGTACTGAAGCTTTCTTT.

The V gene is TRBV7-3, the J gene TRBJ1-1, with D unclear. This CDR3 contains 12 residues. Trimming shortened V by 5 bases and J by 8 bases, and 12 bases separated the two germline ends. CDR1 SGHTA and CDR2 FQGTGA come from the germline V gene. The CDR3 coding sequence is TGTGCCAGCAGCCAAACGGCGGGAGAAGCTTTCTTT. It codes for CASSQTAGEAFF.

The V call is TRBV7-9, the J call TRBJ2-7; the match to TRBD2 covers 8 bases. Germline values: CDR1 SEHNR, CDR2 FQNEAQ (reference sequence). The CDR3 sequence is 15 residues long. The V and J ends lost 5 bases and 7 bases, in that order; junction bases with no gene match: 13. CDR3 loop: CASSPAPGLVSEQYF. In DNA, the CDR3 is TGTGCCAGCAGCCCAGCTCCGGGACTAGTGAGTGAGCAGTACTTC.

Ten or more counts support this clone. This chain connects TRBV28 to TRBJ2-5; 9 nucleotides align to TRBD1. CDR1 is MDHEN and CDR2 is SYDVKM in the germline V gene. The CDR3 is made up of 14 amino acids. V shed 6 bases, J shed 5 bases, and the junction held 7 bases outside the gene matches. CDR3 loop: CASSRGQGRETQYF. CDR3 in DNA: TGTGCCAGCAGCCGGGGACAGGGTAGGGAGACCCAGTACTTC. Complete variable domain (other parts from reference TRBV28 and TRBJ2-5): DVKVTQSSRYLVKRTGEKVFLECVQDMDHENMFWYRQDPGLGLRLIYFSYDVKMKEKGDIPEGYSVSREKKERFSLILESASTNQTSMYLCASSRGQGRETQYFGPGTRLLVL.

This chain uses TRBV6-2 or TRBV6-3 with TRBJ2-7; 9 bases line up with TRBD1. Germline CDR1 reads MNHEY; CDR2 reads SVGEGT. Losses at the gene ends were 4 bases for V and 5 bases for J; bases not matched to a gene: 3. The CDR3 loop spans 13 amino acids. The CDR3 loop is CASSSRDRDEQYF. As DNA, the CDR3 is TGTGCCAGCAGTTCCCGGGACAGGGACGAGCAGTACTTC.

This clone appeared once. V gene TRBV28 combines with J gene TRBJ1-1; D not certain. V shed 5 bases and J shed 10 bases, with 14 bases lying between them. CDR3 size: 12 residues. Germline-derived CDR1 and CDR2 are MDHEN and SYDVKM. Here the CDR3 reads CASSPGSAGAFF. The CDR3 DNA follows: TGTGCCAGCAGTCCGGGGTCGGCCGGAGCTTTCTTT.

The chain couples TRBV5-4 to TRBJ1-2, with unresolved D. The CDR3 contains 15 residues. In germline, CDR1 is SGHNT, CDR2 YYREEE (reference sequence). Between the trimmed V and J ends, which lost 0 bases and 4 bases, there was a span of 13 bases. The CDR3 region is CASSLGAGWGYGYTF. CDR3 in DNA: TGTGCCAGCAGCTTGGGGGCGGGTTGGGGCTATGGCTACACCTTC. The whole variable domain, remainder taken from reference TRBV5-4 and TRBJ1-2, is ETGVTQSPTHLIKTRGQQVTLRCSSQSGHNTVSWYQQALGQGPQFIFQYYREEENGRGNFPPRFSGLQFPNYSSELNVNALELDDSALYLCASSLGAGWGYGYTFGSGTRLTVV.

V gene TRBV30 combines with J gene TRBJ2-7; D may be TRBD1 (7 bases). Trimming stripped 4 bases from V and 2 bases from J, with 12 bases between. Germline assignment: CDR1 GTSNPN and CDR2 SVGIG (reference sequence). The CDR3 has 13 amino acids. This CDR3 is CAWTGDSAYEQYF. CDR3 nucleotide sequence: TGTGCCTGGACGGGGGACAGCGCCTACGAGCAGTACTTC.

The chain carries TRBV4-1 and TRBJ1-2; D might be TRBD1 (6 bases). CDR1 and CDR2 from the germline V gene are MGHRA and YSYEKL. V gave up 5 bases and J gave up 0 bases, with 13 bases separating them. The CDR3 has 15 residues. The CDR3 sequence is CASSYLQGPNYGYTF. DNA of the CDR3: TGCGCCAGCAGCTACCTACAGGGTCCTAACTATGGCTACACCTTC.

V and J are TRBV6-5 and TRBJ2-3; D might be TRBD2 (7 bases). The germline CDR1 and CDR2 sequences are MNHEY and SVGAGI. V lost 6 bases to trimming and J lost 6 bases, with 13 bases between them. The CDR3 contains 13 residues. This CDR3 is CASSGEGGDTQYF. The CDR3 bases are TGTGCCAGCAGCGGAGAGGGGGGGGATACGCAGTATTTT.

The rearrangement links TRBV6-5 to TRBJ2-1; 7 bases agree with TRBD1. Unmatched junction bases numbered 13, after V lost 5 bases and J lost 9 bases. The germline gives CDR1 MNHEY, CDR2 SVGAGI. There are 15 residues in the CDR3. This CDR3 is CASSSYSGTEGEQFF. In DNA form, the CDR3 reads TGTGCCAGCAGTAGCTATTCCGGGACAGAAGGTGAGCAGTTCTTC.

This chain links TRBV4-1 with TRBJ1-2; no definite D call. Germline CDR1 MGHRA, CDR2 YSYEKL. Deletions cut 2 bases from V and 0 bases from J, with 10 bases between. The CDR3 length is 15 residues. CDR3 amino acids: CASSQREGPNYGYTF. In DNA, the CDR3 is TGCGCCAGCAGCCAAAGGGAGGGTCCTAACTATGGCTACACCTTC.

This clone was observed a few times. The gene calls are TRBV7-2 and TRBJ1-6, with D possibly TRBD1 on 5 matching bases. This CDR3 has 12 residues. Trimming took 8 bases from V and 9 from J, leaving 11 bases between them. Germline V lookup: CDR1 SGHTA, CDR2 FQGNSA. CDR3 in DNA: TGTGCCAGCGGGGGGGGTAGTTCACCCCTCCACTTT. This sequence encodes CASGGGSSPLHF.

The J gene is TRBJ2-7, the V gene TRBV13; TRBD1 matches at 7 bases. Germline V gives CDR1 PRHDT, CDR2 FYEKMQ (reference sequence). The CDR3 is 14 amino acids. After removal of 5 bases from V and 2 bases from J, the junction contained 6 bases not matched to a gene. CDR3 in DNA: TGTGCCAGCAGCCTTGGACAGGACACCTACGAGCAGTACTTC. Protein sequence: CASSLGQDTYEQYF.

With regard to this clone: Other DNA sequences in this specimen translate into the identical CDR3. V is TRBV7-2 and J is TRBJ1-3; D is undetermined. V was shortened by 2 bases and J by 0 bases, with 5 bases between the two germline ends. Germline V gene sequence: CDR1 SGHTA, CDR2 FQGNSA. This CDR3 has 14 amino acids. CDR3 residues: CASSLSGSGNTIYF. DNA of the CDR3: TGTGCCAGCAGCTTATCAGGCTCTGGAAACACCATATATTTT.

This clone was observed a handful of times. Within the sample, other DNA sequences also encode this same CDR3. The V gene is TRBV7-3, the J gene TRBJ2-5; 8 bases align to TRBD2. The CDR3 has 13 residues. J lost 4 bases, V lost 3 bases, and 1 base had no gene match. Germline V gene lookup returns CDR1 SGHTA and CDR2 FQGTGA. The CDR3 DNA reads TGTGCCAGCAGCTTTCGGGAGGGAGAGACCCAGTACTTC. This sequence encodes CASSFREGETQYF.

The chain links TRBV3-1 (or the pseudogene TRBV3-2) to TRBJ2-1; 12 bases match TRBD2. CDR1 and CDR2 (germline): LGHDT, YNNKEL (reference sequence). The V and J ends lost 4 bases and 4 bases, in that order; junction bases with no gene match: 5. The CDR3 is made up of 16 amino acids. In DNA, the CDR3 is TGTGCCAGCAGCCCGACTAGCGGGAGAGGGTACAATGAGCAGTTCTTC. It is translated as CASSPTSGRGYNEQFF.

The chain has TRBV6-5 and TRBJ1-1; 8 bases align to TRBD1. CDR3 length equals 14 residues. The junction had 4 bases not matched to a gene; V was cut back by 7 bases and J by 0 bases. Germline CDR1 MNHEY, CDR2 SVGAGI. The CDR3 region is CASTPGQVNTEAFF. The CDR3 coding sequence is TGTGCCAGCACGCCGGGACAGGTGAACACTGAAGCTTTCTTT.

This clone was counted only a few times. CDR3: CASSISGSSYNEQFF. DNA of the CDR3: TGTGCCAGTAGTATAAGTGGGAGCTCCTACAATGAGCAGTTCTTC. V and J are TRBV19 and TRBJ2-1; D may be TRBD2 (5 bases). CDR1 is LNHDA and CDR2 is SQIVND in the germline V gene (reference sequence). Between the trimmed V and J ends, which lost 2 bases and 0 bases, there was a span of 8 bases. This CDR3 has 15 amino acids.

The chain has TRBV28 and TRBJ2-7, with D possibly matching TRBD2 (7 bases). From germline, CDR1 is MDHEN and CDR2 SYDVKM. Trimming cost V 5 bases and J 1 base, with 12 bases left between them. The CDR3 contains 14 residues. Here the CDR3 DNA reads TGTGCCAGCAGTCCTAGGGGGGGGTCCTACGAGCAGTACTTC. Its protein is CASSPRGGSYEQYF.

The rearrangement joins TRBV3-1 (or the pseudogene TRBV3-2) to TRBJ1-5; the match to TRBD1 covers 7 bases. The CDR3 is made up of 14 amino acids. Germline V CDR1 and CDR2: LGHDT, YNNKEL (reference sequence). The V segment lost 2 bases and the J segment 7 bases; nucleotides outside the gene matches: 5. CDR3 protein: CASSQTGAGQPQHF. The CDR3 DNA follows: TGTGCCAGCAGCCAAACAGGGGCGGGGCAGCCCCAGCATTTT.

The sample holds a few counts of this clone. In DNA, the CDR3 is TGTGCCAGCAGCGTAGGGGAGCGGGTTCGGACCGGGGAGCTGTTTTTT. As protein: CASSVGERVRTGELFF. This chain uses TRBV9 with TRBJ2-2, with D maybe TRBD2 (6 bases). The CDR3 is made up of 16 amino acids. V lost 0 bases, J lost 5 bases, and 14 bases lay in between. Germline lookup yields CDR1 SGDLS and CDR2 YYNGEE.

The V call is TRBV5-1, the J call TRBJ2-7, with 9 bases aligning to TRBD1. The germline V gene encodes CDR1 SGHRS and CDR2 YFSETQ. The CDR3 consists of 14 residues. Trimming at V came to 3 bases and at J to 6 bases, leaving 7 bases not matched to a gene. CDR3 protein: CASSSPGQGGEQYF. CDR3 nucleotide sequence: TGCGCCAGCAGCTCGCCGGGACAGGGAGGCGAGCAGTACTTC.

The rearrangement joins TRBV11-3 to TRBJ2-4, with 7 bases matching TRBD2. This CDR3 region has 15 residues. V shed 5 bases and J 6 bases; nucleotides not matched to a gene: 10. CDR1 and CDR2 (germline): SGHNT, YENEEA. The CDR3 spells CASSPGTTAGNIQYF. The CDR3 coding sequence is TGTGCCAGCAGCCCGGGGACTACCGCGGGAAACATTCAGTACTTC.

This chain joins TRBV15 and TRBJ1-3; D uncertain. Deletions cut 9 bases from V and 0 bases from J, with 15 bases between. Germline CDR1 and CDR2: LNHNV and YYDKDF (reference sequence). This CDR3 has 15 amino acids. The CDR3 loop is CATNAGSYSGNTIYF. The DNA for the CDR3 is TGTGCCACAAATGCGGGTTCTTACTCTGGAAACACCATATATTTT.

This clone has a handful of counts. The rearrangement uses TRBV20-1 and TRBJ2-5; D is unresolved. The ends were cut back, 5 bases at V and 1 base at J, with 5 bases in the middle. CDR1 is DFQATT, CDR2 SNEGSKA, per germline (reference sequence). The CDR3 contains 11 residues. The CDR3: CSAPFQETQYF. The CDR3 DNA sequence: TGCAGTGCTCCGTTCCAAGAGACCCAGTACTTC.

V is TRBV19 and J is TRBJ1-1, with D hard to call. The CDR3 totals 16 residues. Trimming removed 5 bases at V and 0 bases at J, with 16 bases between. Germline V lookup: CDR1 LNHDA, CDR2 SQIVND (reference sequence). DNA for the CDR3: TGTGCCAGTAGTCCAACCTCGGGAGTGTTGAACACTGAAGCTTTCTTT. This sequence encodes CASSPTSGVLNTEAFF.

The rearrangement joins TRBV7-9 to TRBJ2-1, with a possible D match to TRBD2 (5 bases). The V gene lost 5 bases and the J gene lost 4 bases, with 18 bases spanning the gap. CDR1 is SEHNR, CDR2 FQNEAQ, per germline (reference sequence). The CDR3 runs to 16 residues. The CDR3 loop is CASSPPGRDPYNEQFF. CDR3 sequence (DNA): TGTGCCAGCAGCCCCCCAGGCCGGGATCCTTACAATGAGCAGTTCTTC. Together with reference TRBV7-9 and TRBJ2-1, the CDR3 gives the full variable domain: DTGVSQNPRHKITKRGQNVTFRCDPISEHNRLYWYRQTLGQGPEFLTYFQNEAQLEKSRLLSDRFSAERPKGSFSTLEIQRTEQGDSAMYLCASSPPGRDPYNEQFFGPGTRLTVL.

This CDR3 is CASSNWTGGDTEAFF. Here the CDR3 DNA reads TGTGCCAGCAGCAACTGGACGGGGGGCGACACTGAAGCTTTCTTT. The chain carries TRBV21-1 and TRBJ1-1. TRBV21-1 is a pseudogene. This CDR3 has 15 residues.